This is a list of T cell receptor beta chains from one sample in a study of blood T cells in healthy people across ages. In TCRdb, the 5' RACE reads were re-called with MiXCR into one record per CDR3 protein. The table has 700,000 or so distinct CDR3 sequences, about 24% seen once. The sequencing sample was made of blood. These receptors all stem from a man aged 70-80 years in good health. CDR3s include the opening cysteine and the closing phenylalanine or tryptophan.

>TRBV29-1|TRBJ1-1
CSVGRQDTEAFF
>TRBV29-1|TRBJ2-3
CSVNHPRGSTDTQYF
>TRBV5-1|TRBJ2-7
CASRTPGQSYEQYF
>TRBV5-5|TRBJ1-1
CASSPGGGHPEAFF
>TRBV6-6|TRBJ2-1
CASSSPYRDRGTNEQFF
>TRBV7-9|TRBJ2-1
CASSLAITGGSGSVEQFF
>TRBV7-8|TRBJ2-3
CASSLGSSGSFDTQYF
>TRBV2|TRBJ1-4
CASRSDRSNEKLFF
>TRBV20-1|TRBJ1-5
CSARGARGEGNQPQHF
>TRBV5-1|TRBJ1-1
CASSLWGVDTEAFF
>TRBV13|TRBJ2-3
CASSLGRRLGSTDTQYF
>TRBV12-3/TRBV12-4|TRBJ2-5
CASSPGLDQETQYF
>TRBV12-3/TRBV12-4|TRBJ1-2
CAISEPDRVDYGYTF
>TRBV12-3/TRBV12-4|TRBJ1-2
CASKRAGYGYTF
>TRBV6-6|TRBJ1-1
CASSYRTGPLQAFF
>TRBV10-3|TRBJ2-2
CAISGLKTSGSSTGELFF